This T cell receptor (beta chain) is from a study of siplizumab effects on memory and regulatory T cells. A word on this clone: The target antigen is unknown. This same CDR3 is encoded by further DNA sequences in the sample.

Study-wide results and limits: Naive T cells looked more diverse than memory cells, and they looked like major contributors to the alloresponse.

TCR templates numbering 90,000 to 100,000 were assayed per sample. Some clones are missing from TCRdb's copy, which holds only in-frame ones; the method was immunoSEQ multiplex PCR. This sample carries about 80,000 clones, approximately 95% of them seen once, and the ten largest clones take approximately 18%. Germline CDR1 is SGHKS and CDR2 is YYEKEE (reference sequence). The CDR3 extends over 14 amino acids. The junction had 2 bases not matched to a gene; V was cut back by 0 bases and J by 2 bases. The chain is built from TRBV5-5 and TRBJ2-7, with 7 bases identical to TRBD1. This TCR was sampled from a human donor in good health. The sample consisted of CD8+ T cells sorted from blood. CDR3 sequence reads: CASSLGTGTYEQYF. The CDR3 coding sequence is TGTGCCAGCAGCTTGGGGACAGGAACCTACGAGCAGTACTTC.